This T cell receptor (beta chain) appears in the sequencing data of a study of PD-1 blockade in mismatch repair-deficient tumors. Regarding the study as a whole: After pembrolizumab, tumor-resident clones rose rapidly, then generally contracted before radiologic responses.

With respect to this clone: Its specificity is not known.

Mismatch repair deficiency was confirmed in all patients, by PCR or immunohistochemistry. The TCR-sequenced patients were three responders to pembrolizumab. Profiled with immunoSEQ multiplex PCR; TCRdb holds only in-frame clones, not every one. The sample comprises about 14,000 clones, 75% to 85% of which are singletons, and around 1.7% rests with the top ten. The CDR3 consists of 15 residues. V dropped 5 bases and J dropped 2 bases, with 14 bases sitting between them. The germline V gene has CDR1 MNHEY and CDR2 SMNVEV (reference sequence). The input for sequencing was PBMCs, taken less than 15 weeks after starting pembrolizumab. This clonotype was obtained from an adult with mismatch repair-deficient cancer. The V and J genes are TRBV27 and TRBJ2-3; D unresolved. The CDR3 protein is CASSRLVGLTDTQYF. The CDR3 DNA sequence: TGTGCCAGCAGTCGCCTAGTAGGCCTCACAGATACGCAGTATTTT.